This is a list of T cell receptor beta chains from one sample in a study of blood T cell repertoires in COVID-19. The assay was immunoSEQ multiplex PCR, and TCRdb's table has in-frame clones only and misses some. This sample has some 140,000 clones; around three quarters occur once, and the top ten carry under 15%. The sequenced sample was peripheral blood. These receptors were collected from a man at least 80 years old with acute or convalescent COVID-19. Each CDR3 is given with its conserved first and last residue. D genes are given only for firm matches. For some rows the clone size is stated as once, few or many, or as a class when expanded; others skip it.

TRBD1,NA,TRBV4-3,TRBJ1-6,CASSQGTGNSPLHF,TGCGCCAGCAGCCAAGGGACAGGGAATTCACCCCTCCACTTT
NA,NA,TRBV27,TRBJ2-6,CASSPRGQGLSGANVLTF,TGTGCCAGCAGTCCGCGGGGGCAGGGGCTCTCTGGGGCCAACGTCCTGACTTTC
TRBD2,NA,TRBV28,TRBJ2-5,CASSLYGSGADKETQYF,TGTGCCAGCAGTTTATACGGTAGCGGGGCCGATAAAGAGACCCAGTACTTC
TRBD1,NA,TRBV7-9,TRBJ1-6,CASSRGQTTAPLHF,TGTGCCAGCAGCCGGGGACAGACGACCGCACCCCTCCACTTT
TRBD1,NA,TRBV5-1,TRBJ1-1,CASNTGGANTEAFF,TGCGCCAGCAATACAGGGGGCGCGAACACTGAAGCTTTCTTT
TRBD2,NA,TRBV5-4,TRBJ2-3,CASSLDSGPGDTQYF,TGTGCCAGCAGCTTGGATAGCGGGCCCGGAGATACGCAGTATTTT
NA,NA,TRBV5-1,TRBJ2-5,CASSNGGTQETQYF,TGCGCCAGCAGTAATGGGGGCACCCAAGAGACCCAGTACTTC
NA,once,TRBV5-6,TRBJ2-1,CASTIGGDRAEQFF,TGTGCCAGCACTATAGGGGGTGATCGGGCTGAGCAGTTCTTC
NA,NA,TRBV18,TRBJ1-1,CASSPNKNTEAFF,TGTGCCAGCTCACCGAACAAGAACACTGAAGCTTTCTTT
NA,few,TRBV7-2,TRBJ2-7,CASSPSGYEQYF,TGTGCCAGCAGCCCCTCAGGTTACGAGCAGTACTTC
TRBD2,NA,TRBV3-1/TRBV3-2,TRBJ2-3,CASSHFLGGRTDTQYF,TGTGCCAGCAGCCACTTTTTGGGGGGGAGAACAGATACGCAGTATTTT
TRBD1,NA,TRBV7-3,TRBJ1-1,CASSSRTGATEAFF,TGTGCCAGCAGCTCTCGGACAGGGGCCACTGAAGCTTTCTTT
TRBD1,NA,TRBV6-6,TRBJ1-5,CASMRTGTWNQPQHF,TGTGCCAGCATGAGGACAGGGACTTGGAATCAGCCCCAGCATTTT
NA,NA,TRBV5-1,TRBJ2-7,CASSLQGYEQYF,TGCGCCAGCAGCTTGCAGGGATACGAGCAGTACTTC
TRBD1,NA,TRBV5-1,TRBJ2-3,CASSVRTGRTDTQYF,TGCGCCAGCAGTGTGAGGACAGGTCGCACAGATACGCAGTATTTT